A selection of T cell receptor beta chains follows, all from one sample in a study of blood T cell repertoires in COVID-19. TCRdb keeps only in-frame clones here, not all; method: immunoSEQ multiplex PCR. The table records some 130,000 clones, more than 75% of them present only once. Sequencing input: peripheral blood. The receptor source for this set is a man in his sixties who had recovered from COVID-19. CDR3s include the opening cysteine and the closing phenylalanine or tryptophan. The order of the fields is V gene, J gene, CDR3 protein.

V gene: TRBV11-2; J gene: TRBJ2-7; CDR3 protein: CASSFRSYEQYF
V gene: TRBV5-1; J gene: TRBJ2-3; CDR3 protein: CASSFREPASTDTQYF
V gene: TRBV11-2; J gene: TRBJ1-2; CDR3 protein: CASTLATPYGYTF
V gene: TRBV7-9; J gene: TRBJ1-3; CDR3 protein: CASSSTGGSGNTIYF
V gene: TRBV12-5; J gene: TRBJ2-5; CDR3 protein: CASGPDTTSPILETQYF
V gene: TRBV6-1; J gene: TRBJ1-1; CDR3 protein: CASSDDWVNTEAFF
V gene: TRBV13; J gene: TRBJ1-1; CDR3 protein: CASSLGSLEAFF
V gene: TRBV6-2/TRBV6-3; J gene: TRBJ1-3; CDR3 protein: CASSSRTGATNTIYF
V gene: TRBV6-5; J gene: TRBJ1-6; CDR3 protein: CASSQGGGPSSPLHF
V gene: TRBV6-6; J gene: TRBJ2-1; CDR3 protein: CASSYPSGSYNEQFF
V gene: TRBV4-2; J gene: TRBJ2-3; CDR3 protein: CASSLKGGGRVRTDTQYF
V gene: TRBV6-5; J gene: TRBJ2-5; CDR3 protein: CASSYPSGGLQKTQYF
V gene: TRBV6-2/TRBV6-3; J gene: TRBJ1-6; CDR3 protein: CASSSTYNSPLHF
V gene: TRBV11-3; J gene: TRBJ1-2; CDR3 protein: CASSPRQGDGYTF
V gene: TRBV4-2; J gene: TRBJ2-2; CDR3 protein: CASSPDRGSTGELFF
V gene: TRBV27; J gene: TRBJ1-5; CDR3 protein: CASSLVPGFNQPQHF
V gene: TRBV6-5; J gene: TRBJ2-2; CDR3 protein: CASTKGLIKTGELFF
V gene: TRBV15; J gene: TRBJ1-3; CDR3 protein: CATSRDKGGNTIYF
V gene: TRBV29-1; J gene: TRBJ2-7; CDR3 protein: CSVGTGGWNEQYF
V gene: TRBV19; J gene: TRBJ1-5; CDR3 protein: CASGQGKGQPQHF
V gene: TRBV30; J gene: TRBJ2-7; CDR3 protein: CAWSPGSYEQYF
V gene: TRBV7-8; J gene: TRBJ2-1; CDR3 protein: CASSSTAGNEQFF
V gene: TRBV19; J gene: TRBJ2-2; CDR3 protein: CASSALRGDTGELFF
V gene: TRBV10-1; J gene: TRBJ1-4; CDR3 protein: CASFGQGEPTNEKLFF
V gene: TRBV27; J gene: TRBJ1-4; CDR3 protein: CASSLRTGGKKLFF
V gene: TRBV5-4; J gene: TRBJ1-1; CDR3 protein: CASSLAGGELQAFF
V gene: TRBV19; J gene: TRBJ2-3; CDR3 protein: CASSLDRTATDTQYF
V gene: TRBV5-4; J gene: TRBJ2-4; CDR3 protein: CASSLFDRGGENIQYF
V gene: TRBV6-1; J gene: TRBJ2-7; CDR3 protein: CASSVETGIAPYEQYF
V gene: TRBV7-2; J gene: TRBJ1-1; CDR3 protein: CASSLVGEVFF
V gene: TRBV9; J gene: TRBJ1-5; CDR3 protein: CASSDGQVSNQPQHF
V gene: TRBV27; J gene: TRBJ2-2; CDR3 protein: CASKYTGGITGELFF
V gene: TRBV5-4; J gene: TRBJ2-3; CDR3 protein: CASSSLAGGPEGTDTQYF
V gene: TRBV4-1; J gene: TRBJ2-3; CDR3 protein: CASSQASGRGLDTQYF
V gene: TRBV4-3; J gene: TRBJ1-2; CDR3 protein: CASSGTGVYGYTF
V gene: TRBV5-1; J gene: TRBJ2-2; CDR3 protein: CASSLNRGITGELFF
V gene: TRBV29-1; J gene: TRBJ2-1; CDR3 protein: CSWRGDSYNEQFF
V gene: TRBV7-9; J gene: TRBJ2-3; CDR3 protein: CASSLSAGTDTQYF
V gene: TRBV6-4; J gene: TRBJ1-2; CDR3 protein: CASTPETGGGTNYGYTF
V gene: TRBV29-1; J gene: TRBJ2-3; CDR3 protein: CSVTPGQNTDTQYF
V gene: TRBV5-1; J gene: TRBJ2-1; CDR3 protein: CASSLRQSGGEQFF
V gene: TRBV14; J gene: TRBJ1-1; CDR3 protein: CASSQESVTEAFF
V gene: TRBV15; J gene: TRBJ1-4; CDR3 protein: CATSRLPGLANEKLFF
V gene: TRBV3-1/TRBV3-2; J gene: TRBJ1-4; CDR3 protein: CASSQEGTGSEKLFF
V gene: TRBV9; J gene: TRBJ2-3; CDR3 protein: CASSGTSGGTDTQYF
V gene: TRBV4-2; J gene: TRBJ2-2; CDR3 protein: CASSPEIRGAFNTGELFF